This entry describes one TCR beta chain. This entry comes from a study of cytomegalovirus exposure and HLA in healthy donors. The PCR made use of 60 Vbeta and 13 Jbeta primers. Method: immunoSEQ multiplex PCR; TCRdb's copy keeps in-frame clones and lacks some. The sample has about 140,000 clones; 73% are singletons. Specimen: PBMCs. The clonotype originates from a human donor in good health.

Here the CDR3 reads CASSESRVPEKLFF. The DNA for the CDR3 is TGCGCCAGCAGTGAGTCCAGGGTCCCGGAAAAACTGTTTTTT. The rearrangement links TRBV10-1 to TRBJ1-4, with a possible D match to TRBD1 (5 bases). The V and J ends lost 0 bases and 8 bases respectively, with 10 bases between them. From germline, CDR1 is WNHNN and CDR2 SYGVQD (reference sequence). This CDR3 contains 14 residues.